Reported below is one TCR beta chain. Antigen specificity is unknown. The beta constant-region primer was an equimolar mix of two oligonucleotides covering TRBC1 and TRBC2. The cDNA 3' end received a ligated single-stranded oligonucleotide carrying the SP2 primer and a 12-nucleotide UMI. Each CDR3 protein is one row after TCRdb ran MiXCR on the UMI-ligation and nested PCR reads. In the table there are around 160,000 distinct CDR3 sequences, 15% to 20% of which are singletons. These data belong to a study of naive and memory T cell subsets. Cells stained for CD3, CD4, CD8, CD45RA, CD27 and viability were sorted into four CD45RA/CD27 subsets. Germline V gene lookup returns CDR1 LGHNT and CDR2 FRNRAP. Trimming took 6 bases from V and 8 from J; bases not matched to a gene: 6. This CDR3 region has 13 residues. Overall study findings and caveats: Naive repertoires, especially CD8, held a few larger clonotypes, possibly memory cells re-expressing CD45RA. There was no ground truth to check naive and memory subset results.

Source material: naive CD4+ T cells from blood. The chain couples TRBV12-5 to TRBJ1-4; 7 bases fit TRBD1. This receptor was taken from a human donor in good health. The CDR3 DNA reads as TGTGCTAGTGGAACCGGGACAGAGGAAAAACTGTTTTTT. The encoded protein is CASGTGTEEKLFF.